This T cell receptor beta chain was recovered during a study of T-cell reconstitution after alpha-beta-depleted transplantation in children. Broader study findings: Expanded graft clones, several hundred of them, were reportedly the source of alpha-beta T cells about two months after transplant.

With regard to this clonotype: Antigen specificity is unknown.

Germline CDR1 and CDR2: MNHNS and SASEGT. Trimming removed 3 bases from V and 4 bases from J; junction bases left unmatched: 8. The CDR3 runs 16 residues. TCRbeta library preparation incorporated unique molecular identifiers. TCRdb used MiXCR to reprocess the PCR reads, holding one entry per CDR3 protein. Seen here are hundreds of thousands of distinct CDR3 sequences, under 15% observed once, and the top ten hold around 2.2%. The chain links TRBV6-1 to TRBJ2-2, with TRBD2 matching over 7 bases. Here the sequenced sample was PBMCs, mostly from graft donor cells, taken 360 days after TCRalphabeta/CD19-depleted stem cell transplant. This TCR was recovered from a male patient under 18 who had a stem cell transplant for acute myeloid leukemia, so the T cells may come from the graft donor. The CDR3 reads CASSDPRRESTGELFF. The CDR3 DNA reads as TGTGCCAGCAGTGACCCTCGGCGGGAGTCCACCGGGGAGCTGTTTTTT.